The entry below describes one T cell receptor beta chain. What it binds is unknown. This sample was included in a study of cytomegalovirus exposure and HLA in healthy donors. Overall study context: One earlier analysis, a look at approximately 190 million T cells, found some 110 million unique TCR beta sequences.

Germline V gene lookup returns CDR1 GTSNPN and CDR2 SVGIG (reference sequence). The CDR3 has 15 amino acids. Study-level points and caveats: A later look showed TCR association rates differing by HLA locus, highest for DRB1 and lowest for HLA-C.

60 Vbeta and 13 Jbeta primers were used in PCR. TCRdb's table, derived via immunoSEQ multiplex PCR, lists solely in-frame clones and lacks some. The sample has around 140,000 clones; roughly 9.7% are singletons. The source is a man in his fifties or sixties in good health and CMV-seronegative. Sequencing was carried out using PBMCs. The chain uses TRBV30 and TRBJ2-5; 11 nucleotides match TRBD2. The J call may be faulty, since TRBJ2-7 better matches the DNA end. The CDR3 bases are TGTGCCTGGAGTCCTGTCGGACTAGCGGGCTTCGAGCAGTACTTC. This gives the protein CAWSPVGLAGFEQYF.